The T cell receptor beta chain described here comes from a study of T cell responses to AZD1222 COVID-19 vaccine. This CDR3 contains 15 residues. The V gene end was trimmed by 5 bases and the J gene end by 7 bases; junction bases not matched to a gene: 9. Germline CDR1 reads SGHAT; CDR2 reads FQNNGV. The assay was immunoSEQ multiplex PCR, and TCRdb's table has in-frame clones only and misses some. The table records 100,000 or so clones, under 95% of them present only once. V and J are TRBV11-2 and TRBJ2-1, with 9 bases that match TRBD1. Sequences were derived from peripheral blood, sampled 28 days after the second AZD1222 dose. The clonotype comes from an adult who received the AZD1222 COVID-19 vaccine. The CDR3 spells CASSATGGAYNEQFF. CDR3 DNA: TGTGCCAGCAGCGCTACAGGGGGCGCGTATAATGAGCAGTTCTTC. Full variable domain (outside the CDR3, taken from reference TRBV11-2 and TRBJ2-1): EAGVAQSPRYKIIEKRQSVAFWCNPISGHATLYWYQQILGQGPKLLIQFQNNGVVDDSQLPKDRFSAERLKGVDSTLKIQPAKLEDSAVYLCASSATGGAYNEQFFGPGTRLTVL.